Presented here are 20 T cell receptor beta chains from one specimen sequenced in a study of human CD8 memory T cell subsets. Making the TCR beta libraries relied on UMI-labeled 5' RACE. No DNA is given; TCRdb re-called the 5' RACE reads and lists each CDR3 protein once. The table counts some 11,000 distinct CDR3 sequences; around 15% lies in the top ten. The sample comprised CD8+ T cells from PBMCs. Receptors were obtained from a human donor in good health.

This chain links TRBV6-1 with TRBJ2-5; TCRdb lists TRBD2, though no DNA is available to test this call. CDR3 length equals 16 residues. From germline, CDR1 is MNHNS and CDR2 SASEGT. CDR3 sequence reads: CASSELAGGPMETQYF.

The V and J genes are TRBV19 and TRBJ2-1. The CDR3 covers 13 residues. Germline CDR1 LNHDA, CDR2 SQIVND (reference sequence). The chain's CDR3 is CASSPHDYNEQFF.

This chain links TRBV28 with TRBJ2-7. Germline CDR1 reads MDHEN; CDR2 reads SYDVKM. This CDR3 has 13 amino acids. The CDR3 loop is CASSGYSSYEQYF.

V and J are TRBV7-9 and TRBJ2-5; TCRdb indicates TRBD2, and absent DNA this call remains unverified. CDR1 and CDR2 (germline): SEHNR, FQNEAQ (reference sequence). The CDR3 is 15 residues long. The CDR3 spells CASSLVAGGQETQYF.

V usage is TRBV4-2 and J usage is TRBJ2-7; TCRdb returns TRBD2, unconfirmable since there is no DNA. The CDR3 has 15 residues. Per the germline V gene, CDR1 is LGHNA and CDR2 is YNFKEQ. This CDR3 is CASSQDPAGGYEQYF.

The chain links TRBV9 to TRBJ2-7. Germline values: CDR1 SGDLS, CDR2 YYNGEE. The CDR3 length is 14 residues. CDR3 sequence reads: CASSAQRSSYEQYF.

This clonotype registers large (0.1 to 1%) by frequency. The chain is built from TRBV7-9 and TRBJ2-1; the TRBD2 assignment by TCRdb is unverifiable without DNA. CDR3 length equals 15 residues. Looked up from germline, CDR1 is SEHNR and CDR2 is FQNEAQ (reference sequence). The CDR3 sequence is CASSPPKGRNNEQFF.

The chain recombines TRBV6-5 with TRBJ2-1. The CDR3 covers 14 residues. The germline CDR1 and CDR2 sequences are MNHEY and SVGAGI. CDR3 loop: CASSYDQDPREQFF.

The gene calls are TRBV2 and TRBJ2-5; TCRdb's assignment of TRBD2 cannot be checked, as there is no DNA. The germline CDR1 and CDR2 sequences are SNHLY and FYNNEI. The CDR3 consists of 15 residues. The CDR3: CASSVGGGDQETQYF.

The V gene is TRBV2, the J gene TRBJ2-1; TCRdb reports TRBD2, a call that lacks DNA to check it against. The CDR3 loop spans 13 amino acids. Looked up from germline, CDR1 is SNHLY and CDR2 is FYNNEI. CDR3 sequence: CASSEREYYEQFF.

This clonotype is medium-sized (0.01 to 0.1%) by frequency. The rearrangement uses TRBV19 and TRBJ2-2; no DNA is available, so the TRBD2 call from TCRdb remains unchecked. This CDR3 is built from 16 residues. Germline V gives CDR1 LNHDA, CDR2 SQIVND (reference sequence). Here the CDR3 reads CASSTGLAANTGELFF.

This sequence joins TRBV7-8 and TRBJ2-3; TCRdb's assignment of TRBD1 cannot be checked, as there is no DNA. The CDR3 totals 14 residues. Germline CDR1 reads SGHVS; CDR2 reads FQNEAQ. CDR3 region: CASSPGQGTDTQYF. Looking up the rest from reference TRBV7-8 and TRBJ2-3 gives the full variable domain: GAGVSQSPRYKVAKRGQDVALRCDPISGHVSLFWYQQALGQGPEFLTYFQNEAQLDKSGLPSDRFFAERPEGSVSTLKIQRTQQEDSAVYLCASSPGQGTDTQYFGPGTRLTVL.

The genes are TRBV5-1 and TRBJ1-1; the D gene TCRdb calls, TRBD1, cannot be checked with no DNA. CDR3 length: 15 amino acids. CDR1 is SGHRS and CDR2 is YFSETQ in the germline V gene. CDR3 protein: CASSLEGQMYTEAFF. Based on the CDR3 plus reference TRBV5-1 and TRBJ1-1, the full variable domain is KAGVTQTPRYLIKTRGQQVTLSCSPISGHRSVSWYQQTPGQGLQFLFEYFSETQRNKGNFPGRFSGRQFSNSRSEMNVSTLELGDSALYLCASSLEGQMYTEAFFGQGTRLTVV.

This clonotype ranks as medium-sized (0.01 to 0.1%) in terms of frequency. V and J are TRBV4-1 and TRBJ2-1; the D call from TCRdb, TRBD1, cannot be confirmed without DNA. The CDR3 has 17 residues. Looked up from germline, CDR1 is MGHRA and CDR2 is YSYEKL. CDR3 loop: CASSQDSRGGAYNEQFF.

This clonotype ranks as medium-sized in terms of frequency. V is TRBV2 and J is TRBJ1-1; lacking DNA, the TRBD1 call made by TCRdb goes unchecked. Germline loops: CDR1 SNHLY, CDR2 FYNNEI. CDR3 length equals 15 residues. CDR3 sequence reads: CASSEANRGATEAFF.

The chain couples TRBV20-1 to TRBJ2-3; the D call from TCRdb, TRBD1, cannot be confirmed without DNA. The germline gives CDR1 DFQATT, CDR2 SNEGSKA (reference sequence). The CDR3 has 15 residues. The chain's CDR3 is CSAQGEQGRRDTQYF.

The gene calls are TRBV7-2 and TRBJ2-1; TCRdb calls TRBD1, which cannot be checked without DNA. This CDR3 region has 17 residues. The germline V gene encodes CDR1 SGHTA and CDR2 FQGNSA. The CDR3: CASSLAVQGTLNNEQFF.

The gene calls are TRBV12-3 or TRBV12-4 and TRBJ1-2. This CDR3 has 16 amino acids. This CDR3 is CASSLYPQRANYGYTF.

This rearrangement joins TRBV29-1 to TRBJ2-7. This CDR3 is 13 amino acids long. Germline V gives CDR1 SQVTM, CDR2 ANQGSEA. The CDR3 reads CSVEDSQTYEQYF.

The chain uses TRBV12-3 or TRBV12-4 and TRBJ2-7. The CDR3 sequence is 14 residues long. CDR3 residues: CASSAYRGSYEQYF.